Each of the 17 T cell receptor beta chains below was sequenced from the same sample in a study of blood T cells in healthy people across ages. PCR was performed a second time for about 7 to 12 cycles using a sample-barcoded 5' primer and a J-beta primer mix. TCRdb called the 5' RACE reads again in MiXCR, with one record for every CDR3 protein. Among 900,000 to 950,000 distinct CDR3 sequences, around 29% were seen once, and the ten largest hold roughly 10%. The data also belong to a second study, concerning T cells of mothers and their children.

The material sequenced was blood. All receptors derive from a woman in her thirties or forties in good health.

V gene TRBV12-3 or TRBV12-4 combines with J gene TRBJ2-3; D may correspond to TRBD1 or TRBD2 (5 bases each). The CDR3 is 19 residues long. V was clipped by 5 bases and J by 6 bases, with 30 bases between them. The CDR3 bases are TGTGCCAGCAGTCACACCTCCGGGACCTTGGGGGTGAGGAGGGATACGCAGTATTTT. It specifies CASSHTSGTLGVRRDTQYF.

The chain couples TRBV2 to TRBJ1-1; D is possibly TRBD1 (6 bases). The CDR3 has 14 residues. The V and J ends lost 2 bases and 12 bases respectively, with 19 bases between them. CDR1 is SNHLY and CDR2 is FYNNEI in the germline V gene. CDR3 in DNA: TGTGCCAGCAGTGAACGGGGGGCGAGTCAGAAGACTTTCTTT. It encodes CASSERGASQKTFF.

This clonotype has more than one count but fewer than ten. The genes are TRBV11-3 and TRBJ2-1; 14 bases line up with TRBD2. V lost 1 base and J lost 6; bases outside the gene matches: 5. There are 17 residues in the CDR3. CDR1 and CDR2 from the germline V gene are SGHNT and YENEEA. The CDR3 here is CASSLGAGLAGVNEQFF. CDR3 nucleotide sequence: TGTGCCAGCAGCTTAGGGGCGGGACTAGCGGGGGTCAATGAGCAGTTCTTC.

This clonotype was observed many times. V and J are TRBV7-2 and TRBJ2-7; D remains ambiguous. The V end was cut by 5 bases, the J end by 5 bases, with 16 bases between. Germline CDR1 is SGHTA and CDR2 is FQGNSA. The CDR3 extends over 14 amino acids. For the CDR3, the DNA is TGTGCCAGCAGCCCCCCACCCCTGGGCCACGAGCAGTACTTC. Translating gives CASSPPPLGHEQYF.

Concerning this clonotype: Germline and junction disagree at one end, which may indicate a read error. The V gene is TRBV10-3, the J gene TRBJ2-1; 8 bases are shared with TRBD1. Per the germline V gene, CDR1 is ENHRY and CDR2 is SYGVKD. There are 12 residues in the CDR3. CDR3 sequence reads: CAVSGQGNEQFF. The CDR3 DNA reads TGTGCCGTCAGTGGACAGGGAAATGAGCAGTTCTTC.

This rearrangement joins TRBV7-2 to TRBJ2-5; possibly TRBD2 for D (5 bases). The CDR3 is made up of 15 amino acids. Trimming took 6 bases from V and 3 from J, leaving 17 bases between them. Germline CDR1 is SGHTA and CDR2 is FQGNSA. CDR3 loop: CASRPRDRWEETQYF. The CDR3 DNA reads TGTGCCAGCAGGCCCCGGGATCGCTGGGAAGAGACCCAGTACTTC.

The CDR3 here is CASSGPDQTYEQYF. The CDR3 DNA is TGTGCCAGCAGTGGGCCGGACCAAACCTACGAGCAGTACTTC. The chain joins TRBV28 to TRBJ2-7, with D hard to call. Trimming stripped 5 bases from V and 2 bases from J, with 13 bases between. The CDR3 is made up of 14 amino acids. Germline V lookup: CDR1 MDHEN, CDR2 SYDVKM. The full variable domain, completed using reference TRBV28 and TRBJ2-7, is DVKVTQSSRYLVKRTGEKVFLECVQDMDHENMFWYRQDPGLGLRLIYFSYDVKMKEKGDIPEGYSVSREKKERFSLILESASTNQTSMYLCASSGPDQTYEQYFGPGTRLTVT.

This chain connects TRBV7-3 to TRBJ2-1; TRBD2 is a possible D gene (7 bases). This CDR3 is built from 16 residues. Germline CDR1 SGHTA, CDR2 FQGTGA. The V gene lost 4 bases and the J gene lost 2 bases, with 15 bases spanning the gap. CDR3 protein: CASSSAAGATYNEQFF. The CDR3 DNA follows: TGTGCCAGCAGCTCAGCCGCGGGGGCCACCTACAATGAGCAGTTCTTC. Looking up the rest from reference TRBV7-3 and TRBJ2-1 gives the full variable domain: GAGVSQTPSNKVTEKGKYVELRCDPISGHTALYWYRQSLGQGPEFLIYFQGTGAADDSGLPNDRFFAVRPEGSVSTLKIQRTERGDSAVYLCASSSAAGATYNEQFFGPGTRLTVL.

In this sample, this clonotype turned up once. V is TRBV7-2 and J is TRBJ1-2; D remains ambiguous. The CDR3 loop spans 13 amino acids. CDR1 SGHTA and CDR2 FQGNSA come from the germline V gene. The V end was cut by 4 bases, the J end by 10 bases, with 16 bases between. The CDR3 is CASSSTVFRDYTF. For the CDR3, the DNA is TGTGCCAGCAGCTCCACCGTTTTTCGGGACTACACCTTC.

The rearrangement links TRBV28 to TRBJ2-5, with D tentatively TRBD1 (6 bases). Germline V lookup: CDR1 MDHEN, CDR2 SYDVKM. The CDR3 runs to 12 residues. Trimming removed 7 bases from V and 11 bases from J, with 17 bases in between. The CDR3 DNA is TGTGCCAGCACCCTTCGGGACAATGAGCAGTACTTC. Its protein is CASTLRDNEQYF.

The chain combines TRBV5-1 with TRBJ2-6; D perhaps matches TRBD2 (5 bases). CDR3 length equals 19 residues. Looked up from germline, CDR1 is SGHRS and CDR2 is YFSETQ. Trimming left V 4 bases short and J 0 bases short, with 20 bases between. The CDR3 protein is CASSLSAAAYSSGANVLTF. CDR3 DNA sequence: TGCGCCAGCAGCCTATCAGCGGCAGCGTATAGCTCTGGGGCCAACGTCCTGACTTTC.

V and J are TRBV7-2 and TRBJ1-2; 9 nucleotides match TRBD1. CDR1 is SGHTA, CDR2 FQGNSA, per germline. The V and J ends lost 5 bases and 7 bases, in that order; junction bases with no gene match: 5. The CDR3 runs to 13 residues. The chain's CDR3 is CASSGDRAGGYTF. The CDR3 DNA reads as TGTGCCAGCAGCGGGGACAGGGCGGGTGGCTACACCTTC.

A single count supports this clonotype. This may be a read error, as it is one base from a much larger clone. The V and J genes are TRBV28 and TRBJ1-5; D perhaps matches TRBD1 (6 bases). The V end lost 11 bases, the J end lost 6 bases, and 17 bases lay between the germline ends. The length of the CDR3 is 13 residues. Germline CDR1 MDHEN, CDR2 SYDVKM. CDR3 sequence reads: CAGNNRGVQPQHF. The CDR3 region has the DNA TGTGCCGGCAACAATAGGGGGGTTCAGCCCCAGCATTTT.

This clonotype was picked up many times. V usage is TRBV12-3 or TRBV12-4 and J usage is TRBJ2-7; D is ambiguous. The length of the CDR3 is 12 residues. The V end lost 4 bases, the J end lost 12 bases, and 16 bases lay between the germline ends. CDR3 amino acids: CASSSVAELAYF. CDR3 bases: TGTGCCAGCAGTTCTGTTGCGGAATTGGCGTACTTC.

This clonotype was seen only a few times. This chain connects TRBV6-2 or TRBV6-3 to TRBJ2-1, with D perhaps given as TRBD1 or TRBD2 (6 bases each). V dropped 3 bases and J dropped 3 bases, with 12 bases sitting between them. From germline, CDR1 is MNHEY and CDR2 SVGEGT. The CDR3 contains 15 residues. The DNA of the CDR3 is TGTGCCAGCAGTTATGTAGGGGGGCTCTACAATGAGCAGTTCTTC. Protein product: CASSYVGGLYNEQFF.

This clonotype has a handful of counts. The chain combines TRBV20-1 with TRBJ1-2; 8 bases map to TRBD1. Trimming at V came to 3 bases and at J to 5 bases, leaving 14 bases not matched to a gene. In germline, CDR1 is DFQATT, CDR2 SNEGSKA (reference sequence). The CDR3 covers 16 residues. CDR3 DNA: TGCAGTGCTAGCTGGACAGGGCTCGGGGAAGGGTATGGCTACACCTTC. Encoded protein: CSASWTGLGEGYGYTF.

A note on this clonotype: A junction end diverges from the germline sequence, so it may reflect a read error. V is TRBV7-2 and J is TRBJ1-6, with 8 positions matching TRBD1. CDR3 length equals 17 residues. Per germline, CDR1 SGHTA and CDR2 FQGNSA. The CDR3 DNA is TGTGCCAACAGCTTAGGGACAGGTCAAAAGATGAATTCACCCCTCCACTTT. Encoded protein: CANSLGTGQKMNSPLHF.